This T cell receptor beta chain was obtained from a study of shared clonotypes between healthy human individuals. Libraries were prepared by immunoSEQ multiplex PCR; TCRdb keeps only in-frame clonotypes and omits some of them. The data show around 940,000 clones, 76% seen once. Trimming left V 0 bases short and J 0 bases short, with 12 bases between. Germline-derived CDR1 and CDR2 are SGHRS and YFSETQ. The CDR3 spans 16 residues. The sequencing input was memory CD4+ T cells sorted from blood. Subset denoted: CD45RA-negative fraction. This receptor was identified in a man younger than 35 in good health. V gene TRBV5-1 combines with J gene TRBJ1-1; D is undetermined. The CDR3 bases are TGCGCCAGCAGCTTGGGAGGTGCGGCCCTGAACACTGAAGCTTTCTTT. It specifies CASSLGGAALNTEAFF.